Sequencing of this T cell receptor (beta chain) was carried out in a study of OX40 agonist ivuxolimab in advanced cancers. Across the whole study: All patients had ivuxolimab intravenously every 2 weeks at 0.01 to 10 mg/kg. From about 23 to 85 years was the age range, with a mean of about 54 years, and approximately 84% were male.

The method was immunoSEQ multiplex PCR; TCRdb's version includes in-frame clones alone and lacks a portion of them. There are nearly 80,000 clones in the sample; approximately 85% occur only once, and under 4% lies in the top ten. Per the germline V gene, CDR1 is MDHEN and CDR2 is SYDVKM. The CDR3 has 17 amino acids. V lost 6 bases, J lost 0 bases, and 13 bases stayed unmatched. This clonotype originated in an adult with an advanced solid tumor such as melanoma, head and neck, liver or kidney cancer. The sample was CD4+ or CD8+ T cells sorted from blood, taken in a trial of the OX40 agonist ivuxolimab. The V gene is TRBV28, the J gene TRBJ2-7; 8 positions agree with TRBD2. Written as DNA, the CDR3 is TGTGCCAGCAGCCCACAGAGGATAGCGGGAAGCTCCTACGAGCAGTACTTC. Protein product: CASSPQRIAGSSYEQYF.